The present T cell receptor beta chain was sequenced within a study of T-cell memory formation after mild COVID-19. Notes on the study in general: CD4+ bias marked clones expanding day 15 to 37, unlike balanced contracting clones. Contracting CD4+ clones lay largely in CM and EM, with CD8+ ones residing in EMRA.

Employing constant-segment primers, 5'RACE generated TCR alpha and TCR beta cDNA libraries bearing sample barcodes and UMIs. A single record per CDR3 protein comes from TCRdb applying MiXCR to the 5' RACE reads. The sample yields a few hundred thousand distinct CDR3 sequences, approximately 27% seen once. V was pared by 4 bases and J by 0 bases, with 9 bases between. CDR3 length: 15 residues. CDR1 and CDR2 (germline): SNHLY, FYNNEI. Details on this clonotype: The antigen is undetermined.

The clonotype originates from an adult woman who had mild COVID-19 (a few samples of this study predate the infection). Cell type and time point are not known. This rearrangement joins TRBV2 to TRBJ2-2, with D unclear. Source material: PBMCs or a T cell subset sorted from them (not recorded which). The CDR3 spells CASSVGLANTGELFF. The CDR3 nucleotides read TGTGCCAGCAGTGTTGGCCTAGCGAACACCGGGGAGCTGTTTTTT.